Presented here are 22 T cell receptor beta chains from one specimen sequenced in a study of beta chain features in type 1 diabetes. Study results and caveats: TCRB CDR3 length was moderately but significantly reduced in all four CD4+ subsets of Type 1 diabetes patients.

Reverse transcribing all isolated RNA meant expressed TCRB transcripts were sequenced. Assay used: immunoSEQ multiplex PCR; TCRdb lists only in-frame clones, some missing. This sample has 640,000 or so clones, with 11% to 15% found just once. Their target antigens are unknown. The material sequenced was naive CD4+ T cells from blood. These receptors all stem from a young man with type 1 diabetes.

The chain is built from TRBV4-3 and TRBJ2-3; 16 bases align to TRBD2. Germline lookup yields CDR1 LGHNA and CDR2 YSLEER. Losses at the gene ends were 1 base for V and 6 bases for J; bases not matched to a gene: 7. This CDR3 has 18 residues. The CDR3 here is CASSQGIGTSGGVDTQYF. CDR3 DNA: TGCGCCAGCAGCCAAGGGATAGGGACTAGCGGGGGGGTGGATACGCAGTATTTT.

This clone was found a few times. This rearrangement joins TRBV5-1 to TRBJ2-5, with D uncertain. The length of the CDR3 is 14 residues. CDR1 is SGHRS, CDR2 YFSETQ, per germline. V was clipped by 2 bases and J by 4 bases, with 12 bases between them. CDR3 in DNA: TGCGCCAGCAGCTTCAGTTTGATGGGAGAGACCCAGTACTTC. Amino acid sequence: CASSFSLMGETQYF.

The chain recombines TRBV5-4 with TRBJ2-1; 7 bases match TRBD1. V lost 4 bases and J lost 4; bases outside the gene matches: 8. Germline CDR1 is SGHNT and CDR2 is YYREEE (reference sequence). The CDR3 has 15 residues. The CDR3 DNA sequence: TGTGCCAGCAGCAATCGACAGGGTGGGTACAATGAGCAGTTCTTC. As protein: CASSNRQGGYNEQFF.

The chain recombines TRBV6-5 with TRBJ2-7; D not certain. Germline V gene data show CDR1 as MNHEY and CDR2 as SVGAGI. The CDR3 runs 16 residues. The V end lost 0 bases, the J end lost 2 bases, and 14 bases lay between the germline ends. CDR3 sequence: CASSYSPPAGAYEQYF. CDR3 DNA sequence: TGTGCCAGCAGTTACTCGCCTCCGGCCGGCGCCTACGAGCAGTACTTC.

This clone was seen only a few times. The J gene is TRBJ2-2, the V gene TRBV25-1; D perhaps matches TRBD1 (6 bases). V was shortened by 4 bases and J by 2 bases, with 17 bases between the two germline ends. The CDR3 is made up of 17 amino acids. The germline V gene has CDR1 MGHDK and CDR2 SYGVNS. Here the CDR3 reads CASSAAPGTHNTGELFF. CDR3 nucleotides: TGTGCCAGCAGTGCGGCCCCCGGGACACATAACACCGGGGAGCTGTTTTTT.

A note on this clone: Other DNA sequences from this sample encode an identical CDR3 as well. This sequence joins TRBV30 and TRBJ2-1; a weak D match, TRBD2 (7 bases). The germline CDR1 and CDR2 sequences are GTSNPN and SVGIG (reference sequence). V lost 2 bases and J lost 7, with 9 bases in between. This CDR3 contains 12 residues. CDR3 loop: CAWSKGGNEQFF. DNA of the CDR3: TGTGCCTGGAGTAAGGGGGGGAATGAGCAGTTCTTC. Combining the CDR3 with reference TRBV30 and TRBJ2-1 gives the whole variable domain SQTIHQWPATLVQPVGSPLSLECTVEGTSNPNLYWYRQAAGRGLQLLFYSVGIGQISSEVPQNLSASRPQDRQFILSSKKLLLSDSGFYLCAWSKGGNEQFFGPGTRLTVL.

This chain uses TRBV30 with TRBJ1-4, with D unresolved. V gave up 0 bases and J gave up 5 bases, with 4 bases separating them. This CDR3 contains 12 residues. Germline V gives CDR1 GTSNPN, CDR2 SVGIG (reference sequence). CDR3 amino acids: CAWSVLNEKLFF. CDR3 DNA sequence: TGTGCCTGGAGTGTACTGAATGAAAAACTGTTTTTT. The full variable domain, completed using reference TRBV30 and TRBJ1-4, is SQTIHQWPATLVQPVGSPLSLECTVEGTSNPNLYWYRQAAGRGLQLLFYSVGIGQISSEVPQNLSASRPQDRQFILSSKKLLLSDSGFYLCAWSVLNEKLFFGSGTQLSVL.

This clone was seen only a few times. The CDR3 reads CASRPSGLADTQYF. The CDR3 DNA reads as TGTGCCAGCAGACCCTCGGGACTAGCGGATACGCAGTATTTT. The V call is TRBV7-2, the J call TRBJ2-3; 10 bases agree with TRBD2. CDR3 length: 14 amino acids. CDR1 is SGHTA, CDR2 FQGNSA, per germline. J lost 6 bases, V lost 6 bases, and 6 bases had no gene match.

This clone has only a few counts. This chain connects TRBV27 to TRBJ2-2; no clear D gene. The length of the CDR3 is 13 residues. Per germline, CDR1 MNHEY and CDR2 SMNVEV (reference sequence). Trimming took 2 bases from V and 3 from J, leaving 4 bases between them. In DNA, the CDR3 is TGTGCCAGCAGTTTAACGGACACCGGGGAGCTGTTTTTT. This encodes CASSLTDTGELFF.

V and J are TRBV28 and TRBJ1-2; D unclear. The CDR3 loop spans 12 amino acids. Looked up from germline, CDR1 is MDHEN and CDR2 is SYDVKM. Trimming shortened V by 5 bases and J by 7 bases, and 11 bases separated the two germline ends. In nucleotides, the CDR3 is TGTGCCAGCAGTATTGACCCCACTGGCTACACCTTC. This sequence encodes CASSIDPTGYTF.

The rearrangement joins TRBV30 to TRBJ1-5, with a weak D call TRBD1 (6 bases). Germline V CDR1 and CDR2: GTSNPN, SVGIG (reference sequence). V was trimmed by 0 bases and J by 4 bases, leaving 16 bases between them. The CDR3 totals 16 residues. This chain's CDR3 is CAWSVWRAGVNQPQHF. In DNA, the CDR3 is TGTGCCTGGAGTGTCTGGCGGGCAGGGGTTAATCAGCCCCAGCATTTT.

The chain couples TRBV30 to TRBJ1-2; D not certain. Germline V gene sequence: CDR1 GTSNPN, CDR2 SVGIG (reference sequence). The CDR3 spans 15 residues. Between the trimmed V and J ends, which lost 4 bases and 8 bases, there was a span of 23 bases. CDR3 nucleotide sequence: TGTGCCTGGACCGTAAATCCTGCCAACGAGAGAGGCTACACCTTC. Translation: CAWTVNPANERGYTF.

This clone was recorded a few times. The rearrangement joins TRBV5-1 to TRBJ2-7; 9 nucleotides agree with TRBD2. Germline V gives CDR1 SGHRS, CDR2 YFSETQ. The CDR3 runs to 15 residues. Losses at the gene ends were 4 bases for V and 1 base for J; bases not matched to a gene: 6. The CDR3 here is CASSESGGRSYEQYF. The CDR3 DNA is TGCGCCAGCAGCGAAAGCGGGGGGCGATCCTACGAGCAGTACTTC.

The chain employs TRBV5-4 and TRBJ1-2, with 9 bases aligning to TRBD1. This CDR3 region has 12 residues. CDR1 and CDR2 (germline): SGHNT, YYREEE (reference sequence). J was trimmed by 8 bases and V by 5 bases; bases with no gene match: 4. CDR3 DNA: TGTGCCAGCAGACAGGGGGCAGGAGGCTACACCTTC. Encoded protein: CASRQGAGGYTF.

This clone was counted a few times. The chain recombines TRBV6-6 with TRBJ2-6; D is undetermined. The germline V and J ends were trimmed by 2 bases and 2 bases, with 4 bases remaining between them. Germline values: CDR1 MNHNY, CDR2 SVGAGI (reference sequence). The CDR3 consists of 14 residues. Written as DNA, the CDR3 is TGTGCCAGCAGTTACAGCCCTGGGGCCAACGTCCTGACTTTC. This gives the protein CASSYSPGANVLTF.

This clone has more than one count but fewer than ten. This rearrangement joins TRBV28 to TRBJ2-3, with D possibly TRBD2 on 6 matching bases. The V end lost 5 bases, the J end lost 2 bases, and 14 bases lay between the germline ends. Germline CDR1 MDHEN, CDR2 SYDVKM. The CDR3 runs 15 residues. The CDR3 loop reads CASSLWELATDTQYF. The CDR3 DNA follows: TGTGCCAGCAGTCTCTGGGAACTAGCCACAGATACGCAGTATTTT. The whole variable domain, filled in from reference TRBV28 and TRBJ2-3, reads DVKVTQSSRYLVKRTGEKVFLECVQDMDHENMFWYRQDPGLGLRLIYFSYDVKMKEKGDIPEGYSVSREKKERFSLILESASTNQTSMYLCASSLWELATDTQYFGPGTRLTVL.

The rearrangement links TRBV7-2 to TRBJ2-3; 8 nucleotides line up with TRBD2. This CDR3 is 15 amino acids long. Germline V lookup: CDR1 SGHTA, CDR2 FQGNSA. Trimming removed 1 base from V and 9 bases from J; junction bases left unmatched: 9. CDR3 amino acids: CASSLEGLAGGTQYF. CDR3 bases: TGTGCCAGCAGCTTAGAAGGCCTAGCGGGCGGCACGCAGTATTTT.

This chain uses TRBV7-9 with TRBJ2-1; the match to TRBD1 covers 9 bases. The CDR3 is 16 residues long. CDR1 is SEHNR, CDR2 FQNEAQ, per germline (reference sequence). V gave up 5 bases and J gave up 2 bases; unmatched junction bases: 7. This CDR3 reads CASSAGTGNAYNEQFF. The CDR3 nucleotides are TGTGCCAGCAGCGCCGGGACAGGGAATGCCTACAATGAGCAGTTCTTC. The full variable domain, with the rest looked up from reference TRBV7-9 and TRBJ2-1, is DTGVSQNPRHKITKRGQNVTFRCDPISEHNRLYWYRQTLGQGPEFLTYFQNEAQLEKSRLLSDRFSAERPKGSFSTLEIQRTEQGDSAMYLCASSAGTGNAYNEQFFGPGTRLTVL.

V gene TRBV7-9 combines with J gene TRBJ1-4; no definite D call. Germline V lookup: CDR1 SEHNR, CDR2 FQNEAQ (reference sequence). Trimming removed 4 bases at V and 7 bases at J, with 10 bases between. The length of the CDR3 is 13 residues. This chain's CDR3 is CASSWVVGEKLFF. The CDR3 DNA reads as TGTGCCAGCAGCTGGGTAGTTGGTGAAAAACTGTTTTTT.

The chain carries TRBV6-1 and TRBJ2-1; 7 bases agree with TRBD1. V lost 6 bases to trimming and J lost 4 bases; unmatched junction nucleotides: 9. The CDR3 extends over 15 amino acids. The germline V gene encodes CDR1 MNHNS and CDR2 SASEGT. The DNA of the CDR3 is TGTGCCAGCAGGAGAGACAGGGCGGAGTACAATGAGCAGTTCTTC. Translating it yields CASRRDRAEYNEQFF.

The V and J genes are TRBV7-3 and TRBJ2-3, with TRBD2 matching 7 bases. The CDR3 is 16 residues long. V dropped 2 bases and J dropped 2; count of bases not matched to a gene: 7. Germline-derived CDR1 and CDR2 are SGHTA and FQGTGA. CDR3 in DNA: TGTGCCAGCAGCTTATATACGGGGGGTCCCACAGATACGCAGTATTTT. It yields the protein CASSLYTGGPTDTQYF.

This clone was seen a handful of times. The rearrangement joins TRBV7-6 to TRBJ2-3; 13 bases are a match to TRBD2. The germline gives CDR1 SGHVS, CDR2 FNYEAQ. Unmatched junction bases numbered 8, after V lost 5 bases and J lost 0 bases. This CDR3 has 18 amino acids. Here the CDR3 DNA reads TGTGCCAGCAGCCCACTAGCGGGGGGGCTCTCTAGCACAGATACGCAGTATTTT. Its translation is CASSPLAGGLSSTDTQYF.